This TCR beta chain stems from a study of blood T cells in healthy people across ages. The study's findings and limits: Per million T cells, TCR beta diversity dropped roughly linearly as age increased.

A sample-barcoded 5' primer and a J-beta primer mix were used in a second PCR of roughly 6 to 12 cycles. All cDNA molecules were each tagged by a template-switch adaptor with 12 random nucleotides. MiXCR, run by TCRdb on the 5' RACE reads, gives a single entry per CDR3 protein. The sample has approximately 670,000 distinct CDR3 sequences, about 43% seen once. This clonotype was counted only a few times. The antigen remains undetermined. The TCR sequence derives from a man aged 80 or over in good health. The sample consisted of blood.

CDR3 nucleotides: TGTGCCAGCAGCTTGACAGGGGGGGATCAGCCCCAGCATTTT. Amino acids: CASSLTGGDQPQHF. The gene calls are TRBV7-9 and TRBJ1-5, with 9 bases fitting TRBD1. CDR3 size: 14 residues. V gave up 3 bases and J gave up 5 bases; unmatched junction bases: 2. Germline V gives CDR1 SEHNR, CDR2 FQNEAQ (reference sequence). Full variable domain (missing parts from reference TRBV7-9 and TRBJ1-5): DTGVSQNPRHKITKRGQNVTFRCDPISEHNRLYWYRQTLGQGPEFLTYFQNEAQLEKSRLLSDRFSAERPKGSFSTLEIQRTEQGDSAMYLCASSLTGGDQPQHFGDGTRLSIL.